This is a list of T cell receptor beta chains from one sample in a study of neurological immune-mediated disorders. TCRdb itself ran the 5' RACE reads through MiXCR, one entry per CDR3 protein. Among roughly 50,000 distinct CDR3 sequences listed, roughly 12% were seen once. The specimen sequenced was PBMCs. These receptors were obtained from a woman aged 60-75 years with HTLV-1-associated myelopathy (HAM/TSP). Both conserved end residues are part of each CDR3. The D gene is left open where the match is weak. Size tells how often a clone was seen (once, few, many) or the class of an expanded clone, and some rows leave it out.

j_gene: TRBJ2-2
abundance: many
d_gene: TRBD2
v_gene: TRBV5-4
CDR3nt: TGTGCCAGCAGCTTGGGACTAGCGGGGAACACCGGGGAGCTGTTTTTT
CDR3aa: CASSLGLAGNTGELFF

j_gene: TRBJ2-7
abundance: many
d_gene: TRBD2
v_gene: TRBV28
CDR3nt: TGTGCCAGCAGTACCCCCGGGACTATCCCCTACGAGCAGTACTTC
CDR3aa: CASSTPGTIPYEQYF

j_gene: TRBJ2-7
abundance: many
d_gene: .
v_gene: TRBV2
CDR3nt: TGTGCCAGCAGTGAGTCCCCCGACGGGAAGTACTTC
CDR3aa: CASSESPDGKYF

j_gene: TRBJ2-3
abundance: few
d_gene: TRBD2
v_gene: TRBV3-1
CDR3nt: TGTGCCAGCAGCCGAGCGGGGCCTACAGATACGCAGTATTTT
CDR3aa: CASSRAGPTDTQYF

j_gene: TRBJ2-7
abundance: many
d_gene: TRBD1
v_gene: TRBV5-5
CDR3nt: TGTGCCAGCAGCTTGGGACCTTGGACAGGGGGCAGCGAGCAGTACTTC
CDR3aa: CASSLGPWTGGSEQYF

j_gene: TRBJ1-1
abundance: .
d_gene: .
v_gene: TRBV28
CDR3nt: TGTGCCAGAAGTTTGACAGGCGCTATGAACACTGAAGCTTTCTTT
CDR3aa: CARSLTGAMNTEAFF

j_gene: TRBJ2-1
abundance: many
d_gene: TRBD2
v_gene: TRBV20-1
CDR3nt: TGCAGTGCTAGTCCACTAGCGGGAGGGTCCGCCTACAATGAGCAGTTCTTC
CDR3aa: CSASPLAGGSAYNEQFF

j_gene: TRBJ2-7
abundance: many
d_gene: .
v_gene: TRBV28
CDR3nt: TGTGCCAGCAGTTTCCCGTTCCGGGGTGAGCAGTACTTC
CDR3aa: CASSFPFRGEQYF

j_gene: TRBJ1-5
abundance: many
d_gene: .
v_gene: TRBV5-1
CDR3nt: TGCGCCAGCAGCTTGGAATGGGGAACTCAGCCCCAGCATTTT
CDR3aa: CASSLEWGTQPQHF

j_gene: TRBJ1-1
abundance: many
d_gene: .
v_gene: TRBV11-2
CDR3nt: TGTGCCAGCAGCTCCCCCTGGGGCAGTGCTGAAGCTTTCTTT
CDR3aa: CASSSPWGSAEAFF

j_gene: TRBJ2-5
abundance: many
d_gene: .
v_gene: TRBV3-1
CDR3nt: TGTGCCAGCAGCCAAGGCCCCGCGTCCGAGACCCAGTACTTC
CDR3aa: CASSQGPASETQYF

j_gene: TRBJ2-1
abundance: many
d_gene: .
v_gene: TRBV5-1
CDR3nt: TGCGCCAGCAGCTTGGGGCCTAAAGGGGAGGAGGTCTACAATGAGCAGTTCTTC
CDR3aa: CASSLGPKGEEVYNEQFF

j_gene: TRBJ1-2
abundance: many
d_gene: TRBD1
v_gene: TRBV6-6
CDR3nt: TGTGCCAGCAGTTTGGTCAGGGGGGGAGATGGCTACACCTTC
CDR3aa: CASSLVRGGDGYTF

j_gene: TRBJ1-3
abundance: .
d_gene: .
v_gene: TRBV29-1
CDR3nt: TGCAGCGTACGGCAGTCTGGACACACCATATATTTT
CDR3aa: CSVRQSGHTIYF

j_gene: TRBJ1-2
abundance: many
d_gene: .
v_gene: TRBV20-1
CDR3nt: TGCAGTGCTAGAGATCGCAGGGGTAACTATGGCTACACCTTC
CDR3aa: CSARDRRGNYGYTF

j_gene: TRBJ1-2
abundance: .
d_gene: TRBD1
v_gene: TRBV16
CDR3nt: TGTGCCAGCAGCCAATCTCGGACAGGGTTTAACTATGGCTACACCTTC
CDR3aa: CASSQSRTGFNYGYTF

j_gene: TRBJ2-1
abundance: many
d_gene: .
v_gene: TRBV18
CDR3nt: TGTGCCAGCTCACCGACTAGGGCAAATGAGCAGTTCTTC
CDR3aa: CASSPTRANEQFF

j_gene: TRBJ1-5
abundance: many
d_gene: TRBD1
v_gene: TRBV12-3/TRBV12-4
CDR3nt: TGTGCCAGCAGTTTAATGAGGGGGCGAGAACAGCCCCAGCATTTT
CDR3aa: CASSLMRGREQPQHF

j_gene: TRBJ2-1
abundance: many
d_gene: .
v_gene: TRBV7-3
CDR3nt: TGTGCCAGCAGCCCAGGCCAGGGGGGCAATGAGCAGTTCTTC
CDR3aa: CASSPGQGGNEQFF

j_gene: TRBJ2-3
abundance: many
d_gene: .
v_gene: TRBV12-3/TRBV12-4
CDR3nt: TGTGCCAGCAGTGAGAAGCAGACTACTAGCACAGATACGCAGTATTTT
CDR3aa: CASSEKQTTSTDTQYF

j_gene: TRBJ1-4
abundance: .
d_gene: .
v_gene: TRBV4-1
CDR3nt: TGCGCCAGTGGGGCTAATAAAAAACTGTTTTTT
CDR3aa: CASGANKKLFF

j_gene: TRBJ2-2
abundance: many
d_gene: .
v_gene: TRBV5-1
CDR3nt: TGCGCCAGCAAACAGGGCCCATCGAACACCGGGGAGCTGTTTTTT
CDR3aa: CASKQGPSNTGELFF

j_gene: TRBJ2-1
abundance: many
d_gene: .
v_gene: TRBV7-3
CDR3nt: TGTGCCAGCAGCTTAATTGGGACTGAGCAGTTCTTC
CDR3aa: CASSLIGTEQFF

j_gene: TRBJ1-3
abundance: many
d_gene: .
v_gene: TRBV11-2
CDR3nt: TGTGCCAGCAGTCGGGGGGAGGTCCCTGGAAACACCATATATTTT
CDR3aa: CASSRGEVPGNTIYF

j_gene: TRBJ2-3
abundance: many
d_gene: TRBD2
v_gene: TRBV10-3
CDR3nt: TGTGCCATCAGTGGGTCGGGACTAGCGGGAATAGGAACAGATACGCAGTATTTT
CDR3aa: CAISGSGLAGIGTDTQYF

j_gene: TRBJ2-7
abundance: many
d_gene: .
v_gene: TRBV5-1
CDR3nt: TGCGCCAGCAGCTTAGGACTCGAGCAGTACTTC
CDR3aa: CASSLGLEQYF

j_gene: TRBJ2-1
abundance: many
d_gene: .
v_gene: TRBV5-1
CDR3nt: TGCGCCAGCAGCTTGGGAGTTATCATTACCTACAATGAGCAGTTCTTC
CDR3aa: CASSLGVIITYNEQFF

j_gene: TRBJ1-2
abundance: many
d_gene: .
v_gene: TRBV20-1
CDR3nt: TGCAGTGCTAGGGCAGACAGACCCCCAGCTAACTATGGCTACACCTTC
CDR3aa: CSARADRPPANYGYTF

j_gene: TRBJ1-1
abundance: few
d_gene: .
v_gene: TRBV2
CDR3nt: TGTGCCAGCAGTTCCGGGGGGATTGAAGCTTTCTTT
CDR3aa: CASSSGGIEAFF

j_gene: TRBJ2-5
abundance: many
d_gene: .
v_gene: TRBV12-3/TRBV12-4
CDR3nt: TGTGCCAGCAGTTTATCCCTAGGCCAAGAGACCCAGTACTTC
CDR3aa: CASSLSLGQETQYF

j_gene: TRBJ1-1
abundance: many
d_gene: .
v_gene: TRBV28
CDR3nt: TGTGCCAGCAGTACCCTAACAGGGTCGAGTGGGAACACTGAAGCTTTCTTT
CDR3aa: CASSTLTGSSGNTEAFF

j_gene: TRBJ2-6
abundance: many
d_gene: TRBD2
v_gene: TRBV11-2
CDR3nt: TGTGCCAGCAGTAATATCGGACTAGCGGGTAGTGGGGCCAACGTCCTGACTTTC
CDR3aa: CASSNIGLAGSGANVLTF

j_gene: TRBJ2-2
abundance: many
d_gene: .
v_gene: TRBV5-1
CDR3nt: TGCGCCAGCAGCTTGGTCGGCCGGCCCAACACCGGGGAGCTGTTTTTT
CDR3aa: CASSLVGRPNTGELFF

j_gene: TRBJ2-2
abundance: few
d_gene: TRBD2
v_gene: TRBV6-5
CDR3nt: TGTGCCAGCAGTTACAATTCAGTGGGAGGGCCGAACGGGGAGCTGTTTTTT
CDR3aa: CASSYNSVGGPNGELFF

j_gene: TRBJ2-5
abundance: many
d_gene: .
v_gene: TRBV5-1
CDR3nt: TGCGCCAGCAGCTTGGACGGGGCGAACCAAGAGACCCAGTACTTC
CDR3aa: CASSLDGANQETQYF

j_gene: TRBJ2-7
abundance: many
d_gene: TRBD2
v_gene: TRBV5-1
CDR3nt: TGCGCCAGCAGCACTAGCGGGAGGGCCACTGGGGCCGAGCAGTACTTC
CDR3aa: CASSTSGRATGAEQYF

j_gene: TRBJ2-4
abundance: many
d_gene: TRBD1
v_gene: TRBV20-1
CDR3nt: TGCAGTGCTGGGGGGACAGGGTTGACCAAAAACATTCAGTACTTC
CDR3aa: CSAGGTGLTKNIQYF

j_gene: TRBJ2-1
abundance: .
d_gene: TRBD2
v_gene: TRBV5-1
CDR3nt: TGCGCCAGCAGCTTGGGGCCTAGCGGGGACAATGAGCAGTTCTTC
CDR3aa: CASSLGPSGDNEQFF

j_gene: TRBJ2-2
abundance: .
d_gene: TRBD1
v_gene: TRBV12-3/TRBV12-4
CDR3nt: TGTGCCAGCAGTTTTTTCGGGACAGAGAACACCGGGGAGCTGTTTTTT
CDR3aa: CASSFFGTENTGELFF

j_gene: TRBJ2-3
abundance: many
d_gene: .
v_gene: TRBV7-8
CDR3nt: TGTGCCAGCAGGCAGGGTACGGGGCGAGATACGCAGTATTTT
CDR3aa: CASRQGTGRDTQYF